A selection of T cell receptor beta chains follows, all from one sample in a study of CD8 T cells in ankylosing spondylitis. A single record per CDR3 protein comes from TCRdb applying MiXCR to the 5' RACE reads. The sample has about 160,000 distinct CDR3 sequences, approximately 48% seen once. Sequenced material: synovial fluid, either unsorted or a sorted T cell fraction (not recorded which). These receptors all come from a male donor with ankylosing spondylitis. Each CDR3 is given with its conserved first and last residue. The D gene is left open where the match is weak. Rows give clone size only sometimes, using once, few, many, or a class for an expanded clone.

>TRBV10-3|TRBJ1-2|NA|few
CAISDTEGDGYTF
TGTGCCATCAGTGACACAGAGGGTGATGGCTACACCTTC
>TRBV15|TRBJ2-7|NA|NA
CATSSPPGGLNEQYF
TGTGCCACCAGCAGCCCCCCCGGGGGGCTTAACGAGCAGTACTTC
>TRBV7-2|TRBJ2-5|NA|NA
CASSPWGSRAETQYF
TGTGCCAGCAGCCCATGGGGCTCCAGGGCAGAGACCCAGTACTTC
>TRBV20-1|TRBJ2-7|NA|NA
CSARDHETYYEQYF
TGCAGTGCTAGAGATCACGAGACATACTACGAGCAGTACTTC
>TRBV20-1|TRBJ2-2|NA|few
CSARGVNTGELFF
TGCAGTGCTAGGGGGGTGAACACCGGGGAGCTGTTTTTT
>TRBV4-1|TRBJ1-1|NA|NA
CASSRPGTEAFF
TGCGCCAGCAGCCGGCCCGGAACTGAAGCTTTCTTT
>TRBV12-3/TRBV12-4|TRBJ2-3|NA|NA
CASSLPFTDTQYF
TGTGCCAGCAGTTTACCCTTCACAGATACGCAGTATTTT
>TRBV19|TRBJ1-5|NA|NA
CASSDTANQPQHF
TGTGCCAGTAGTGACACAGCAAATCAGCCCCAGCATTTT
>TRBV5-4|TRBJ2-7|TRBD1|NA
CASSSNRGPYEQYF
TGTGCCAGCAGCTCAAACAGGGGGCCCTACGAGCAGTACTTC
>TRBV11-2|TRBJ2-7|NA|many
CASSLDRDYEQYF
TGTGCCAGCAGCTTAGACAGGGACTACGAGCAGTACTTC
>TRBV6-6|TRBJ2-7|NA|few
CASRDGAYEQYF
TGTGCCAGCAGGGACGGAGCCTACGAGCAGTACTTC
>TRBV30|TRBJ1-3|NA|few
CAWSEGTTGNTIYF
TGTGCCTGGAGTGAGGGGACCACAGGAAACACCATATATTTT
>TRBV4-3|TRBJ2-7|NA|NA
CASSQARGPEQYF
TGCGCCAGCAGCCAAGCTCGGGGGCCCGAGCAGTACTTC
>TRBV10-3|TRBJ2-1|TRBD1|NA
CAIRGQGLHDEQFF
TGTGCCATCAGGGGACAGGGGCTCCACGATGAGCAGTTCTTC
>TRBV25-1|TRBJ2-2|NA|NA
CASSEWFAPANTGELFF
TGTGCCAGCAGTGAATGGTTCGCGCCCGCGAACACCGGGGAGCTGTTTTTT
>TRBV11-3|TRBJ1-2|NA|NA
CASSLWRTAVYGYTF
TGTGCCAGCAGCTTATGGAGGACAGCCGTCTATGGCTACACCTTC
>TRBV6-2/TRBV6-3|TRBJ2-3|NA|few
CASSPGLYTSDTQYF
TGTGCCAGCAGCCCGGGGCTCTATACGTCAGATACGCAGTATTTT
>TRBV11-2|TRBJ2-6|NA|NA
CASSPVGANVLTF
TGTGCCAGCAGCCCCGTCGGGGCCAACGTCCTGACTTTC